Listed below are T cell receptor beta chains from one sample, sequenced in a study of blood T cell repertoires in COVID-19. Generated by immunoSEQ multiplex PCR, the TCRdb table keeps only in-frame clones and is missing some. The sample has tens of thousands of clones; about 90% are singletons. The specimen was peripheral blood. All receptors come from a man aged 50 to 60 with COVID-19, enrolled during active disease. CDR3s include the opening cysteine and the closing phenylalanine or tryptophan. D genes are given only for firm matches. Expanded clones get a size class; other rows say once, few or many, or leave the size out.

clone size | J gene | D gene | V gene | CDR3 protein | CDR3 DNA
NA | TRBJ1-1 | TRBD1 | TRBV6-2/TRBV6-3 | CASSYQIKTTGSNTEAFF | TGTGCCAGCAGTTACCAAATTAAGACGACAGGGTCGAACACTGAAGCTTTCTTT
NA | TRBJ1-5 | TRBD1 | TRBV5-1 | CASSSRDRHSNQPQHF | TGCGCCAGCAGCTCCCGGGACAGACACTCCAATCAGCCCCAGCATTTT
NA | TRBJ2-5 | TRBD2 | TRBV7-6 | CASSLRTSGTQETQYF | TGTGCCAGCAGCCTTCGGACTAGCGGGACCCAAGAGACCCAGTACTTC
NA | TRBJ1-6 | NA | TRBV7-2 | CASSLDGVGSPLHF | TGTGCCAGCAGCCTAGACGGGGTAGGATCACCCCTCCACTTT
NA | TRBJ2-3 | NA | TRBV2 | CASRPGRRGPSSSTDTQYF | TGTGCCAGCAGGCCCGGGCGGCGGGGGCCCTCCTCGAGCACAGATACGCAGTATTTT
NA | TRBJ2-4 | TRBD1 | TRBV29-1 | CSAPRTGATKNIQYF | TGCAGCGCCCCCCGGACAGGGGCGACCAAAAACATTCAGTACTTC
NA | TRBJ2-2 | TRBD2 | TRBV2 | CARNPSSGGASTGELFF | TGTGCCAGAAACCCGAGTAGCGGGGGGGCGAGCACCGGGGAGCTGTTTTTT
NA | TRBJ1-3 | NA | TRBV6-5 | CASSLSGVGNTIYF | TGTGCCAGCAGTCTCTCAGGGGTTGGAAACACCATATATTTT
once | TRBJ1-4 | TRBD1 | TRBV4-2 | CASSQDQGALSEKLFF | TGTGCCAGCAGCCAAGACCAGGGGGCGCTTAGTGAAAAACTGTTTTTT
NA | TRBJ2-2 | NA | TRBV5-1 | CASSLGGDGELFF | TGCGCCAGCAGCTTGGGGGGCGACGGGGAGCTGTTTTTT
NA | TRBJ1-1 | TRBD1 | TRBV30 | CAWSAGRQGLNTEAFF | TGTGCCTGGAGTGCGGGTCGACAGGGGTTGAACACTGAAGCTTTCTTT
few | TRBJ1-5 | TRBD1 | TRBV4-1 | CASSQRLGQGAFWNQPQHF | TGCGCCAGCAGCCAACGTTTGGGACAGGGGGCATTTTGGAATCAGCCCCAGCATTTT
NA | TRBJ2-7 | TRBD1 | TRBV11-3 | CASSLESGDRHEQYF | TGTGCCAGCAGCTTAGAGTCCGGGGACAGACACGAGCAGTACTTC
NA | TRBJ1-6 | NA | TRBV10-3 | CAISEWGPGNSPLHF | TGTGCCATCAGTGAATGGGGGCCTGGAAATTCACCCCTCCACTTT
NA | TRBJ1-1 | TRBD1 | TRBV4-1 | CASSPDRANTEAFF | TGCGCCAGCAGCCCCGACAGGGCGAACACTGAAGCTTTCTTT